A few counts support the clone carrying this TCR beta chain. The antigen remains undetermined. The data are from a study of OX40 agonist ivuxolimab in advanced cancers. Turning to the study itself: Ivuxolimab, an antibody acting as an agonist of OX40 (CD134), was used to treat patients. Findings and limits, study-wide: At 0.1 to 3.0 mg/kg and by week 6, CD4+ and CD8+ T cells in the blood had expanded clonally.

Sequencing used immunoSEQ multiplex PCR; TCRdb keeps in-frame clones, though not all of them. The profile shows some 70,000 clones, around 80% of them singletons. There are 14 residues in the CDR3. In germline, CDR1 is SGHNT, CDR2 YYREEE (reference sequence). Trimming removed 3 bases at V and 1 base at J, with 10 bases between. This TCR was recovered from an adult with an advanced solid tumor such as melanoma, head and neck, liver or kidney cancer. Sequenced material: CD4+ or CD8+ T cells sorted from blood, taken in a trial of the OX40 agonist ivuxolimab. J is TRBJ1-1 and V is TRBV5-4; the D gene is possibly TRBD1 (6 bases). CDR3 sequence: CASSWDTPNTEAFF. The CDR3 bases are TGTGCCAGCAGCTGGGACACGCCGAACACTGAAGCTTTCTTT.